This T cell receptor (beta chain) comes out of a study of CD8+CD57+ T cells in acquired aplastic anemia. This CDR3 is built from 16 residues. V was cut by 1 base and J by 0 bases, with 13 bases left in between. In germline, CDR1 is LNHNV, CDR2 YYDKDF (reference sequence). Genomic DNA acted as the template from which TCR beta VDJ combination and CDR3 sequence profiling were carried out. MiXCR, run by TCRdb on the reads, gives a single entry per CDR3 protein. The sample records about 190,000 distinct CDR3 sequences, over 60% being singletons. Comments on this clonotype: As yet, its antigen is unknown.

Study conclusions and caveats: For CD8+ Simpson's diversity, patients and controls showed no significant difference.

The source of this sequence is a human donor with severe aplastic anemia or a healthy control (not recorded which). Sequenced input: sorted CD4+, CD8+, or CD8+CD57+ T cells (not recorded which) from PBMCs. The chain carries TRBV15 and TRBJ2-7; perhaps TRBD1 as D (5 bases). The DNA for the CDR3 is TGTGCCACCAGCAGAGGATTAGGGGTGACCTCCTACGAGCAGTACTTC. Its translation is CATSRGLGVTSYEQYF.